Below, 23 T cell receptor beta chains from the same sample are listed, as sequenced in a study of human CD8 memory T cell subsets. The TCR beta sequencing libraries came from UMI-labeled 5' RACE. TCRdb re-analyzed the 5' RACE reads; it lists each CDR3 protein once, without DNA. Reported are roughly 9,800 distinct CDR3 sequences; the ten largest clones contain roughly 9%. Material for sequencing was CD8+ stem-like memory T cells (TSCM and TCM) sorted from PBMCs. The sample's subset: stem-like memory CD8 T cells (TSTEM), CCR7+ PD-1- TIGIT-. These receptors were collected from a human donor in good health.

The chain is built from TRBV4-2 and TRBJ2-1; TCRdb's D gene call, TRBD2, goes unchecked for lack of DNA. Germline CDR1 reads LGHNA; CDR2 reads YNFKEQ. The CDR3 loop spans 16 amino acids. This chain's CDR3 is CASSQEQASGNNEQFF.

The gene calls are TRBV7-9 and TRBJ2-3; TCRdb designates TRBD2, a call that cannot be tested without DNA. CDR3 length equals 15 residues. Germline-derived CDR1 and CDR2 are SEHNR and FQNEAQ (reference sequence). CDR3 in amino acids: CASSLGWEATDTQYF.

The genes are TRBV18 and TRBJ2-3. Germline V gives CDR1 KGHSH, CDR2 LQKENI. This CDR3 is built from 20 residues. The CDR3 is CASSPYFLDLTSDSTDTQYF.

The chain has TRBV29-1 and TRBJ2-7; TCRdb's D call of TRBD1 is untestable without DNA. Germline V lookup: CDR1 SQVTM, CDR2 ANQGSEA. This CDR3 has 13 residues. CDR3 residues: CSVETGVGYEQYF.

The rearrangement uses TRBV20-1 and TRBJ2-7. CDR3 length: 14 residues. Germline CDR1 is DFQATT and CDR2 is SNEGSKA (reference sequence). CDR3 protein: CSARDLQAAYEQYF.

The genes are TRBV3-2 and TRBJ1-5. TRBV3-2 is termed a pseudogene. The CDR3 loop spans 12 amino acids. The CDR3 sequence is CASSQSNQPQHF.

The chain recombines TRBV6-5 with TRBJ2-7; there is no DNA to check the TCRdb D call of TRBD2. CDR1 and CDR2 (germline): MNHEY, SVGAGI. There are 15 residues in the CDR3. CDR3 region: CASSDPASGSYEQYF.

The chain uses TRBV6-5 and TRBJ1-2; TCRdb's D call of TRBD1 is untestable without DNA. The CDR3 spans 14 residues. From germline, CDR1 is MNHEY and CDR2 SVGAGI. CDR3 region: CASSLQGPDYGYTF.

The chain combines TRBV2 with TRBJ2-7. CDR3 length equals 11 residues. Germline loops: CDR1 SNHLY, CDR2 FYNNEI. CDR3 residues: CASSGDYEQYF. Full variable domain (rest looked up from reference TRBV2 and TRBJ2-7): EPEVTQTPSHQVTQMGQEVILRCVPISNHLYFYWYRQILGQKVEFLVSFYNNEISEKSEIFDDQFSVERPDGSNFTLKIRSTKLEDSAMYFCASSGDYEQYFGPGTRLTVT.

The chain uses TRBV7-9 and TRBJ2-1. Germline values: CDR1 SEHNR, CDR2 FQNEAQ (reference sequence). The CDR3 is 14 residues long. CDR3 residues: CASSLGGYYNEQFF.

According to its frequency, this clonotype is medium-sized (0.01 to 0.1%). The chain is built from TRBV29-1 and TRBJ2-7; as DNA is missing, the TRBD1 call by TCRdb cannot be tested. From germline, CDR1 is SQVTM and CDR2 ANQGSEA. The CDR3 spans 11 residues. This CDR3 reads CSGGTGLEQYF.

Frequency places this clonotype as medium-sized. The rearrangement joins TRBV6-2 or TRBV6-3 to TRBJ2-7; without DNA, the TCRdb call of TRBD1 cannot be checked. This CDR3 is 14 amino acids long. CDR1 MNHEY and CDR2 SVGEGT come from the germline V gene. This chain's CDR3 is CASSQWQGACEQYF.

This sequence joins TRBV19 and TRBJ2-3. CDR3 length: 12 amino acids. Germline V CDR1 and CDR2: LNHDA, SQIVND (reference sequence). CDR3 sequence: CASSPNYHTQYF.

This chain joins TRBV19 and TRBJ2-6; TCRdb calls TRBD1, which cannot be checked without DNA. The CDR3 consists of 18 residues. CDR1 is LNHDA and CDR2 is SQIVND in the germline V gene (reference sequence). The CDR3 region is CASSTPGQDYSGANVLTF.

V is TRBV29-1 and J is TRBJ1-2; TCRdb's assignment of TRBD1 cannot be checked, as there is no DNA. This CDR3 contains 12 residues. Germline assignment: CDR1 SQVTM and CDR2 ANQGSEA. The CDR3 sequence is CSVIQVNYGYTF.

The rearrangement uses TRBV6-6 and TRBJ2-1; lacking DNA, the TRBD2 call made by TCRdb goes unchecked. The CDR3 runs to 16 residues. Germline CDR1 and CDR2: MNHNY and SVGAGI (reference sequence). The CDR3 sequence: CASSYLLAGIDNEQFF.

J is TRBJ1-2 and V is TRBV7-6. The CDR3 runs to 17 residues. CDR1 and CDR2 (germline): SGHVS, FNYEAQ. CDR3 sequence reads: CASSLEAGGDIFYGYTF.

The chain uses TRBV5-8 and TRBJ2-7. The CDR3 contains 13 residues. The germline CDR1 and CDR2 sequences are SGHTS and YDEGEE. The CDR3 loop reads CASSLGSPYEQYF.

CDR3 amino acids: CASRYENNEQFF. This chain uses TRBV27 with TRBJ2-1. The CDR3 has 12 amino acids. Germline CDR1 is MNHEY and CDR2 is SMNVEV (reference sequence).

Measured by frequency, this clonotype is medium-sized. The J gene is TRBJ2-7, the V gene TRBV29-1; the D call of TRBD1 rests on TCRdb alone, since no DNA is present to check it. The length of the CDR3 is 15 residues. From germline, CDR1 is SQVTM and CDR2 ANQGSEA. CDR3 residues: CSVEDPGQETYEQYF.

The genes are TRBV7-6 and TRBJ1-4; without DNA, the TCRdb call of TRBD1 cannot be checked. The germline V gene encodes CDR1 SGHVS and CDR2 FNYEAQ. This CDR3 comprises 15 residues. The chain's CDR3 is CASSVGTGRNEKLFF.

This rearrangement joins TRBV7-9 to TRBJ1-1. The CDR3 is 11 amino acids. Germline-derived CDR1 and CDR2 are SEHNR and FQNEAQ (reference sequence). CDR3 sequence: CASSQNTEAFF.

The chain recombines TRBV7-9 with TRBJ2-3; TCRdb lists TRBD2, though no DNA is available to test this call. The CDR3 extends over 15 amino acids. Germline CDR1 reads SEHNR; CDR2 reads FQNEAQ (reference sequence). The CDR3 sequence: CASTRLAGDRDTQYF.